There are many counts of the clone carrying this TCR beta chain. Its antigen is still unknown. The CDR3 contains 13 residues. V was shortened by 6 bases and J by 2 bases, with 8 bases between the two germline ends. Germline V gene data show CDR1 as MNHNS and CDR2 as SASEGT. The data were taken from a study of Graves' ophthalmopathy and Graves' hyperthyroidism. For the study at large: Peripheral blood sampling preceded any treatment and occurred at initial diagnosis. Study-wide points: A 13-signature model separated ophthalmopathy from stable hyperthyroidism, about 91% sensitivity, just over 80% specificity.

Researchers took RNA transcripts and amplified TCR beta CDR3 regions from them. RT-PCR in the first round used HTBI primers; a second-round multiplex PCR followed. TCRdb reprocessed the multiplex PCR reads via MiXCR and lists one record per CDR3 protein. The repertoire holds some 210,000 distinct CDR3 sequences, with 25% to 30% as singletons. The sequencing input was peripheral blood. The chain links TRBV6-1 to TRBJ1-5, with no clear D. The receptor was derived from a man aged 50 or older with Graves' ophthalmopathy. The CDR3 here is CASRDLGNQPQHF. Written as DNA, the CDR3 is TGTGCCAGCAGGGACCTGGGCAATCAGCCCCAGCATTTT.